These 11 T cell receptor beta chains were sequenced from one sample in a study of Ad26.COV2.S vaccination and SARS-CoV-2 variants. Clones were read by immunoSEQ multiplex PCR, and TCRdb kept only the in-frame ones, dropping some. There are just over 350,000 clones in the sample; 92% occur only once, and 3.5% to 4.5% lies in the top ten. Material: peripheral blood, obtained after recovery from COVID-19. The receptors were gathered from a human donor who had recovered from COVID-19.

This clone was detected only once. This chain uses TRBV20-1 with TRBJ2-1; D unclear. Trimming removed 7 bases from V and 5 bases from J, with 9 bases in between. This CDR3 has 11 residues. The germline V gene has CDR1 DFQATT and CDR2 SNEGSKA (reference sequence). CDR3 in DNA: TGCAGTGTCGTAGAAAACAATGAGCAGTTCTTC. It specifies CSVVENNEQFF.

The gene calls are TRBV19 and TRBJ1-1, with 8 bases aligning to TRBD1. Germline-derived CDR1 and CDR2 are LNHDA and SQIVND (reference sequence). V dropped 2 bases and J dropped 1; count of bases not matched to a gene: 6. CDR3 length: 16 residues. This CDR3 reads CASSIYRGAKNTEAFF. For the CDR3, the DNA is TGTGCCAGTAGTATATACAGGGGGGCTAAGAACACTGAAGCTTTCTTT.

The rearrangement links TRBV10-3 to TRBJ2-5; 15 nucleotides agree with TRBD2. The germline gives CDR1 ENHRY, CDR2 SYGVKD. After removal of 5 bases from V and 3 bases from J, the junction contained 16 bases not matched to a gene. The CDR3 length is 20 residues. The CDR3 sequence is CAISPPPGTSGGPGEETQYF. Written as DNA, the CDR3 is TGTGCCATCAGTCCGCCGCCGGGGACTAGCGGGGGGCCAGGGGAAGAGACCCAGTACTTC.

The V call is TRBV27, the J call TRBJ2-5; D might be TRBD1 or TRBD2, each matching 5 bases. Trimming took off 6 bases at V and 5 bases at J, with 19 bases between the two ends. The CDR3 runs to 15 residues. Germline V gives CDR1 MNHEY, CDR2 SMNVEV (reference sequence). The CDR3 coding sequence is TGTGCCAGCAGGGGGACGTTAAGGGTGAAGGAGACCCAGTACTTC. Its protein is CASRGTLRVKETQYF.

The sample holds one count of this clone. The V and J genes are TRBV27 and TRBJ2-2, with D possibly TRBD1 on 5 matching bases. This CDR3 has 13 amino acids. The germline CDR1 and CDR2 sequences are MNHEY and SMNVEV (reference sequence). V gave up 2 bases and J gave up 6 bases, with 7 bases separating them. CDR3 loop: CASSLEGAGELFF. The DNA for the CDR3 is TGTGCCAGCAGTTTAGAAGGGGCCGGGGAGCTGTTTTTT.

The chain has TRBV2 and TRBJ2-1; D not resolved. Germline CDR1 and CDR2: SNHLY and FYNNEI. CDR3 length: 8 residues. The V and J ends lost 6 bases and 16 bases respectively, with 7 bases between them. CDR3 sequence reads: CASSAIFF. Here the CDR3 DNA reads TGTGCCAGCAGCGCCATTTTCTTC.

The chain combines TRBV13 with TRBJ2-1; the match to TRBD1 covers 7 bases. The CDR3 spans 16 residues. Losses at the gene ends were 5 bases for V and 5 bases for J; bases not matched to a gene: 12. Germline V gives CDR1 PRHDT, CDR2 FYEKMQ (reference sequence). CDR3 nucleotides: TGTGCCAGCAGCCCCAGGGGGTGGATGCCCCACAATGAGCAGTTCTTC. Residues: CASSPRGWMPHNEQFF.

This sequence joins TRBV19 and TRBJ1-5; TRBD1 matches at 10 bases. Trimming cost V 1 base and J 7 bases; bases outside gene matches: 4. From germline, CDR1 is LNHDA and CDR2 SQIVND (reference sequence). The CDR3 runs to 15 residues. The CDR3 loop is CASSIGGTGAQPQHF. CDR3 bases: TGTGCCAGTAGTATAGGGGGGACAGGGGCACAGCCCCAGCATTTT.

The V call is TRBV7-9, the J call TRBJ1-2, with D possibly matching TRBD1 (5 bases). V lost 3 bases and J lost 0, with 14 bases in between. CDR1 is SEHNR, CDR2 FQNEAQ, per germline (reference sequence). The CDR3 spans 16 residues. The CDR3 DNA sequence: TGTGCCAGCAGCTTTGAACGCGGCAGGGCTAACTATGGCTACACCTTC. Its translation is CASSFERGRANYGYTF.

The chain links TRBV7-2 to TRBJ2-2; unclear D gene. CDR3 length equals 12 residues. The ends were cut back, 4 bases at V and 6 bases at J, with 6 bases in the middle. Germline CDR1 reads SGHTA; CDR2 reads FQGNSA. CDR3 nucleotides: TGTGCCAGCAGCTCTAGTTCCGGGGAGCTGTTTTTT. Protein product: CASSSSSGELFF.

The rearrangement links TRBV6-2 or TRBV6-3 to TRBJ2-1; 13 bases are a match to TRBD2. The CDR3 runs 13 residues. The germline V gene has CDR1 MNHEY and CDR2 SVGEGT. V lost 4 bases, J lost 16 bases, and 7 bases stayed unmatched. CDR3 DNA sequence: TGTGCCAGCAGTTCAACTAGCGGGGGGGCTTATTTCTTC. Translated, it gives CASSSTSGGAYFF.